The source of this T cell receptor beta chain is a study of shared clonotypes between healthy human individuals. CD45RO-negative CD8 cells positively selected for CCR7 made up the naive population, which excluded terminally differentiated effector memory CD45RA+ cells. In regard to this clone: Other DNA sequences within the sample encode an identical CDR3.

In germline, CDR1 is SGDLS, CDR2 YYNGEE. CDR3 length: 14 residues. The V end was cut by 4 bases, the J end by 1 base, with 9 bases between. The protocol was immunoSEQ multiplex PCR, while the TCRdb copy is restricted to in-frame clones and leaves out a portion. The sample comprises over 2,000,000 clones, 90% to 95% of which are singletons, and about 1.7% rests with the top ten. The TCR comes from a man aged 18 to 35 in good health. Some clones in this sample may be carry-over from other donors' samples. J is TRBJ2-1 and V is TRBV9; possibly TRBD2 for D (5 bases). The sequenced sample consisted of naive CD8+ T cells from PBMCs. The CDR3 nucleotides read TGTGCCAGCAGCTCGGGAACTTCCTACAATGAGCAGTTCTTC. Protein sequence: CASSSGTSYNEQFF.